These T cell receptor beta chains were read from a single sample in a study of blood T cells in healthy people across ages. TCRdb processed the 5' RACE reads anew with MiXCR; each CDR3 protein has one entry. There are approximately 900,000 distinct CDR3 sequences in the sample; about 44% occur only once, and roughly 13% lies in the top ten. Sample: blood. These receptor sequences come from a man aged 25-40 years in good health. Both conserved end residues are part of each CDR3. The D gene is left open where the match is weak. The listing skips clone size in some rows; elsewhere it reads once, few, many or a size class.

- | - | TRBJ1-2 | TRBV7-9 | TGTGCCAGCAGCTGGGGACGGGAGGGTGGCTACACCTTC | CASSWGREGGYTF
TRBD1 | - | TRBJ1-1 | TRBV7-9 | TGTGCCAGCAGCGGAGATCCGGGACAGAAGGGGACTGAAGCTTTCTTT | CASSGDPGQKGTEAFF
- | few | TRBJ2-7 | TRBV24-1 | TGTGCCACCAGTGATCCCGGGCCGTCCTACGAGCAGTACTTC | CATSDPGPSYEQYF
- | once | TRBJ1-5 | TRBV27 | TGTGCCAGCAGTTTAAACGGTGATAAGCCCCAGCATTTT | CASSLNGDKPQHF
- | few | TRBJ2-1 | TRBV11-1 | TGTGCCAGCAGCCCGAAGCGTCAGGGCGACAATGAGCAGTTCTTC | CASSPKRQGDNEQFF
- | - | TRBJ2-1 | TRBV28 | TGTGCCAGCAGCCTTCGACGGGCCCAAGAGACCCAGTTCTTC | CASSLRRAQETQFF
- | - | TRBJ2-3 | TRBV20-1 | TGCAGTGCTAGAGACAGGGGGGAAGGCACAGATACGCAGTATTTT | CSARDRGEGTDTQYF
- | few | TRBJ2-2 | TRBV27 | TGTGCCAGCAGTTTATCGTTCCCGCTAACGAACACCGGGGAGCTGTTTTTT | CASSLSFPLTNTGELFF
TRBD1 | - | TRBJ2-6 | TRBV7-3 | TGTGCCAGCAGCGTCTCCGGGACAGGGATCGGTGGGACCAACGTCCTGACTTTC | CASSVSGTGIGGTNVLTF
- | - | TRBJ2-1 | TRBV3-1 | TGTGCCAGCAGCCAAGCTTCGCGGGGGCCCTACAATGAGCAGTTCTTC | CASSQASRGPYNEQFF
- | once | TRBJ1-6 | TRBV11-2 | TGTGCCAGCAGCCGAGCGGGCTCCTATAATTCACCCCTCCACTTT | CASSRAGSYNSPLHF
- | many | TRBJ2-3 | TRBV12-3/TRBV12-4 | TGTGCCAGCAGTTCGCAGAGACTCTACACAGATACGCAGTATTTT | CASSSQRLYTDTQYF
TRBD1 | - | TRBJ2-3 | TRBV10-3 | TGTGCCATCAGTGAGGCCGGGACAGGGATTGGTGGCACAGATACGCAGTATTTT | CAISEAGTGIGGTDTQYF
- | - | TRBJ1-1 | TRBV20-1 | TGCAGTGCTCCCGACGTTGGAGGGATCGGCTACACTGAAGCTTTCTTT | CSAPDVGGIGYTEAFF
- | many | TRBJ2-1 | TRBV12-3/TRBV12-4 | TGTGCCAGCACAGGGAGCTCCTACAATGAGCAGTTCTTC | CASTGSSYNEQFF
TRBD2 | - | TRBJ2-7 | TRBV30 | TGTGCCTGGAAAGGGATGGGAGGGCAGGCCTACGAGCAGTACTTC | CAWKGMGGQAYEQYF
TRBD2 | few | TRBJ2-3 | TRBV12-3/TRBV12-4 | TGTGCCAGCAGTTTGGGGAGGGTAGATACGCAGTATTTT | CASSLGRVDTQYF
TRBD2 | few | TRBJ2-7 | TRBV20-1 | TGCAGTGCTGCCTTAGCGGGGGGGCTTCCCTACGAGCAGTACTTC | CSAALAGGLPYEQYF
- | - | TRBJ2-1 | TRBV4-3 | TGCGCCAGCAGCCAAGAAAATTCGGCCATCAATGAGCAGTTCTTC | CASSQENSAINEQFF
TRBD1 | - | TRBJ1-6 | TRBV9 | TGTGCCAGCAGCGTAGGGGGACAGGGAAATTCACCCCTCCACTTT | CASSVGGQGNSPLHF
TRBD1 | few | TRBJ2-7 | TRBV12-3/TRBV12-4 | TGTGCCAGCAGTCCAGACTGGACAGGAGGCCAGACCTACGAGCAGTACTTC | CASSPDWTGGQTYEQYF
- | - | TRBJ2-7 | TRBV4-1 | TGCGCCAGCAGCTTCCTAACAGGGATGAGCTCCTACGAGCAGTACTTC | CASSFLTGMSSYEQYF
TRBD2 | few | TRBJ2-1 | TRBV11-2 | TGTGCCAGCAGCTTGGGGGGGTTAGGAGAGCAGTTCTTC | CASSLGGLGEQFF
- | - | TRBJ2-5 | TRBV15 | TGTGCCACCAGCAGAGATCTCACTAGCTCAGAGACCCAGTACTTC | CATSRDLTSSETQYF
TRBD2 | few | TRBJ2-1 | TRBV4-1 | TGCGCCAGCAGCCAAGATAGGAGCGGGGAATACAATGAGCAGTTCTTC | CASSQDRSGEYNEQFF
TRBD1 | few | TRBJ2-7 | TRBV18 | TGTGCCAGCTCACCACCCGGGTCCCGACAGGGGTCGACCTACGAGCAGTACTTC | CASSPPGSRQGSTYEQYF
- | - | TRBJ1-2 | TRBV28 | TGTGCCAGCAGTACCCTCCGGGGGGCTGATGGCTACACCTTC | CASSTLRGADGYTF
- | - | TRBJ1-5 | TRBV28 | TGTGCCAGCAGTGGGGACTCCTCAGGGAATCAGCCCCAGCATTTT | CASSGDSSGNQPQHF
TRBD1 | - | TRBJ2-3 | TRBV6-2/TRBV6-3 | TGTGCCAGCAGCCTTCTCGGGACAGGGGTGACAGATACGCAGTATTTT | CASSLLGTGVTDTQYF
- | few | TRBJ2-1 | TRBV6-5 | TGTGCCAGCAGGCTGGACCCTTACAATGAGCAGTTCTTC | CASRLDPYNEQFF
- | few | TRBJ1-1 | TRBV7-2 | TGTGCCAGCAGCTTAGTAGCGGGTGTGGACACTGAAGCTTTCTTT | CASSLVAGVDTEAFF
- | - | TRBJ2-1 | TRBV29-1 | TGCAGCGGACATTGGTTTAGCTCCTACAATGAGCAGTTCTTC | CSGHWFSSYNEQFF
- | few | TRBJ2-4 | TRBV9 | TGTGCCAGCAGCGCCGGGGCAGAAGCCAAAAACATTCAGTACTTC | CASSAGAEAKNIQYF
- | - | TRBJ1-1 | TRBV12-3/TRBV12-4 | TGTGCCAGCAGACCACTTGCGGGGGCAATCGAAGCTTTCTTT | CASRPLAGAIEAFF
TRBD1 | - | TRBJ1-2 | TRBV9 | TGTGCCAGCAGCAAGGACAGGGGCGGCTATGGCTACACCTTC | CASSKDRGGYGYTF
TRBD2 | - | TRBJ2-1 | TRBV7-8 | TGTGCCAGCAGCTTAGCGGCTAGCGGGGGGTTGGGTGAGCAGTTCTTC | CASSLAASGGLGEQFF
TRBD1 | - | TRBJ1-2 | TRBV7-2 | TGTGCCAGCAGCTTAGTGGCGACAGGGGACTATGGCTACACCTTC | CASSLVATGDYGYTF
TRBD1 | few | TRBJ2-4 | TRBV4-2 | TGTGCCAGCAGCCAAGATACGGGACCTCGACAGGGTACCAAAAACATTCAGTACTTC | CASSQDTGPRQGTKNIQYF
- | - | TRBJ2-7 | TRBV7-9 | TGTGCCAGCAGTTGGGCAGGAGAGACTTACGAGCAGTACTTC | CASSWAGETYEQYF
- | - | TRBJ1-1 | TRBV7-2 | TGTGCCAGCAGTCCGGGGACGGTCACTGAAGCTTTCTTT | CASSPGTVTEAFF
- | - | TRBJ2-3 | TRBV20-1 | TGCAGTGTCACCAGGGACCTAAGCACAGATACGCAGTATTTT | CSVTRDLSTDTQYF
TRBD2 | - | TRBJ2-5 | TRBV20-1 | TGCAGTGCAAGACTAGCGGGCCGGATTGGGACCCAGTACTTC | CSARLAGRIGTQYF
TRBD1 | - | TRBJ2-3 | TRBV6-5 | TGTGCCAGCAGTTACGCCCGGGACAGGGGGCAGGCAGATACGCAGTATTTT | CASSYARDRGQADTQYF
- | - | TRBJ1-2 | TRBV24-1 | TGTGCCACCAGTGGTGCAGGAGAGGCCTATGGCTACACCTTC | CATSGAGEAYGYTF
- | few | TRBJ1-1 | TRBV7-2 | TGTGCCAGCAGCCCCGTTTCAGGGACTGAAGCTTTCTTT | CASSPVSGTEAFF
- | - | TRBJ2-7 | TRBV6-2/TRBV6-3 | TGTGCCAGCAGTCCAATGAACAGGGACGAGCAGTACTTC | CASSPMNRDEQYF
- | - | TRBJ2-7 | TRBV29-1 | TGCAGCGTTTTTCACTACGGGCAGTACTTC | CSVFHYGQYF
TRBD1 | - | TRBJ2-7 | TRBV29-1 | TGCAGCGTCTTCCTGATGAGCGATGAGGGACAGGAGTACGAGCAGTACTTC | CSVFLMSDEGQEYEQYF
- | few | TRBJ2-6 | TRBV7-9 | TGTGCCAGCAGCTCAAACTCAGGAGTGTCTGGGGCCAACGTCCTGACTTTC | CASSSNSGVSGANVLTF
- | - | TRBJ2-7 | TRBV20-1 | TGCAGTGCTAGAGCCGTGGGTGTTCTCTCCTACGAGCAGTACTTC | CSARAVGVLSYEQYF